Described below is a single TCR beta chain sequence and its context. Its antigen is not known. This sample is drawn from a study of beta chain features in type 1 diabetes. Study results and caveats: Patients with Type 1 diabetes showed moderately but significantly shorter TCRB CDR3s in all four CD4+ subsets.

The CDR3 extends over 15 amino acids. V dropped 3 bases and J dropped 0 bases, with 11 bases sitting between them. The germline V gene encodes CDR1 SEHNR and CDR2 FQNEAQ (reference sequence). Expressed TCRB transcripts were sequenced because the entire RNA isolate underwent reverse transcription. Assay: immunoSEQ multiplex PCR; the TCRdb copy retains only in-frame clones and omits some. Of some 640,000 clones listed, about an eighth are singletons. This chain links TRBV7-9 with TRBJ1-1; D is undetermined. This clonotype was obtained from a man aged 18-30 years with type 1 diabetes. What was sequenced was naive CD4+ T cells from blood. CDR3 DNA: TGTGCCAGCAGCTTCGGGAGCACTTTGAACACTGAAGCTTTCTTT. It translates to CASSFGSTLNTEAFF. Combining the CDR3 with reference TRBV7-9 and TRBJ1-1 gives the whole variable domain DTGVSQNPRHKITKRGQNVTFRCDPISEHNRLYWYRQTLGQGPEFLTYFQNEAQLEKSRLLSDRFSAERPKGSFSTLEIQRTEQGDSAMYLCASSFGSTLNTEAFFGQGTRLTVV.